This TCR beta chain is from a study of T cells after yellow fever vaccination. The V end lost 3 bases, the J end lost 2 bases, and 17 bases lay between the germline ends. The CDR3 spans 17 residues. CDR1 is LGHNA and CDR2 is YSLEER in the germline V gene. This clonotype was counted ten times or more. TCRdb re-derived calls from the 5' RACE reads in MiXCR, one entry per CDR3 protein. The profile covers 250,000 or so distinct CDR3 sequences, with about 3.9% appearing a single time and under 20% taken by the ten largest. The sequences come from PBMCs, collected 15 days after the yellow fever booster vaccination. The chain is built from TRBV4-3 and TRBJ1-3, with D possibly being TRBD1 (6 bases). The TCR sequence derives from a man aged 18 to 30 who received the YFV17D yellow fever vaccine. CDR3 loop: CASSQGGTLMPGNTIYF. In nucleotides, the CDR3 is TGCGCCAGCAGCCAGGGGGGGACACTTATGCCTGGAAACACCATATATTTT.